Shown below are 22 T cell receptor beta chains from a single sample sequenced in a study of shared clonotypes between healthy human individuals. The protocol was immunoSEQ multiplex PCR, while the TCRdb copy is restricted to in-frame clones and leaves out a portion. In the table there are over 850,000 clones, 78% of which are singletons. The material sequenced was memory CD4+ T cells from PBMCs. Subset meaning: CD45RA-negative fraction. The origin of the receptors is a young man in good health. Some clones in this sample may be carry-over from other donors' samples.

About this clone: The same CDR3 arises from other DNA sequences in this sample as well. The genes are TRBV28 and TRBJ1-2; D gene uncertain. This CDR3 has 14 amino acids. Looked up from germline, CDR1 is MDHEN and CDR2 is SYDVKM. The ends were cut back, 3 bases at V and 1 base at J, with 9 bases in the middle. The CDR3 spells CASSFGQVNYGYTF. In DNA form, the CDR3 reads TGTGCCAGCAGTTTTGGGCAGGTTAACTATGGCTACACCTTC.

This clone was counted only a few times. V is TRBV7-2 and J is TRBJ1-1; no clear D gene. The V gene lost 0 bases and the J gene lost 1 base, with 3 bases spanning the gap. The CDR3 has 13 residues. Germline CDR1 reads SGHTA; CDR2 reads FQGNSA. CDR3 nucleotide sequence: TGTGCCAGCAGCTTAGCGTGGAACACTGAAGCTTTCTTT. Translating it yields CASSLAWNTEAFF.

This clone was recorded a few times. The V and J genes are TRBV28 and TRBJ1-4; 7 nucleotides match TRBD1. The CDR3 length is 15 residues. From germline, CDR1 is MDHEN and CDR2 SYDVKM. V lost 4 bases to trimming and J lost 6 bases; unmatched junction nucleotides: 8. As DNA, the CDR3 is TGTGCCAGCAGTTCTGAGGGGGCAAGGGATGAAAAACTGTTTTTT. Translated: CASSSEGARDEKLFF.

The chain is built from TRBV18 and TRBJ2-1, with unresolved D. Trimming shortened V by 5 bases and J by 0 bases, and 11 bases separated the two germline ends. This CDR3 has 15 residues. The germline V gene has CDR1 KGHSH and CDR2 LQKENI. CDR3 in amino acids: CASSGAHSSYNEQFF. CDR3 DNA sequence: TGTGCCAGCTCAGGCGCTCACAGCTCCTACAATGAGCAGTTCTTC. The full variable domain, rest sourced from reference TRBV18 and TRBJ2-1, is NAGVMQNPRHLVRRRGQEARLRCSPMKGHSHVYWYRQLPEEGLKFMVYLQKENIIDESGMPKERFSAEFPKEGPSILRIQQVVRGDSAAYFCASSGAHSSYNEQFFGPGTRLTVL.

Regarding this clone: Additional DNA sequences in this sample encode the identical CDR3. J is TRBJ1-5 and V is TRBV5-1, with 11 bases identical to TRBD1. The CDR3 length is 15 residues. V was clipped by 3 bases and J by 3 bases; unmatched bases: 2. Germline V gene sequence: CDR1 SGHRS, CDR2 YFSETQ. CDR3: CASSWTGGSNQPQHF. For the CDR3, the DNA is TGCGCCAGCAGCTGGACAGGGGGCTCCAATCAGCCCCAGCATTTT.

V is TRBV12-5 and J is TRBJ2-2; either TRBD1 or TRBD2 may supply D (5 bases each). CDR3 length: 16 residues. Germline V gene sequence: CDR1 LGHNT, CDR2 FRNRAP. Trimming left V 7 bases short and J 0 bases short, with 15 bases between. CDR3 sequence reads: CASAPPRGTNTGELFF. CDR3 coding DNA: TGTGCTAGTGCCCCCCCGAGGGGAACGAACACCGGGGAGCTGTTTTTT.

This chain connects TRBV18 to TRBJ2-5, with D possibly TRBD1 on 6 matching bases. V was cut by 5 bases and J by 5 bases, with 12 bases left in between. Germline V gene lookup returns CDR1 KGHSH and CDR2 LQKENI. This CDR3 is built from 13 residues. CDR3 region: CASSGGGWETQYF. The CDR3 coding sequence is TGTGCCAGCTCAGGGGGCGGCTGGGAGACCCAGTACTTC.

This chain joins TRBV6-5 and TRBJ1-4; D remains ambiguous. Germline V gives CDR1 MNHEY, CDR2 SVGAGI. CDR3 length equals 14 residues. The V and J ends lost 6 bases and 14 bases respectively, with 22 bases between them. CDR3 sequence (DNA): TGTGCCAGCAGCCAACCATCGCGCAGCAAGTTTCTGTTTTTT. Translating it yields CASSQPSRSKFLFF.

This chain links TRBV28 with TRBJ2-1; weak D call: TRBD1 (5 bases). Germline-derived CDR1 and CDR2 are MDHEN and SYDVKM. The CDR3 runs to 15 residues. Between the trimmed V and J ends, which lost 6 bases and 5 bases, there was a span of 17 bases. DNA of the CDR3: TGTGCCAGCAGCCTGGCCGACAGTTTAAACAATGAGCAGTTCTTC. Translation: CASSLADSLNNEQFF.

The count of this clone is one. V is TRBV6-1 and J is TRBJ1-2; 11 positions agree with TRBD1. Losses at the gene ends were 5 bases for V and 7 bases for J; bases not matched to a gene: 3. Germline V gene data show CDR1 as MNHNS and CDR2 as SASEGT. This CDR3 is built from 13 residues. Here the CDR3 DNA reads TGTGCCAGCAGTAAGGACAGGGGGCCTGGCTACACCTTC. Protein: CASSKDRGPGYTF.

On this clone: A read error may produce the germline difference seen at one junction end. The rearrangement uses TRBV5-4 and TRBJ1-2; D call uncertain. The CDR3 consists of 16 residues. Germline CDR1 is SGHNT and CDR2 is YYREEE (reference sequence). CDR3 DNA sequence: TGCGCCAGCAGCCAAGACCCCGGACGGATCTACTATGGCTACACCTTC. Translation gives CASSQDPGRIYYGYTF.

The V call is TRBV28, the J call TRBJ1-5; no clear D gene. Germline V CDR1 and CDR2: MDHEN, SYDVKM. The CDR3 extends over 16 amino acids. Trimming shortened V by 2 bases and J by 0 bases, and 11 bases separated the two germline ends. In DNA form, the CDR3 reads TGTGCCAGCAGTTTAACGGCACCTTATAGCAATCAGCCCCAGCATTTT. Residues: CASSLTAPYSNQPQHF.

Worth noting for this clone: This probably arose from a read error, given a far larger clone one base away. The V call is TRBV4-2, the J call TRBJ1-2, with TRBD1 matching 7 bases. The germline V gene encodes CDR1 LGHNA and CDR2 YNFKEQ. The junction had 7 bases not matched to a gene; V was cut back by 4 bases and J by 2 bases. The CDR3 has 15 amino acids. This CDR3 is CASSRKTGENYGYTF. The CDR3 DNA reads TGTGCCAGCAGCCGCAAAACAGGGGAAAACTATGGCTACACCTTC.

J is TRBJ2-7 and V is TRBV9; TRBD2 agrees at 7 bases. Trimming cost V 1 base and J 3 bases; bases outside gene matches: 10. This CDR3 has 16 amino acids. Germline V gene sequence: CDR1 SGDLS, CDR2 YYNGEE. For the CDR3, the DNA is TGTGCCAGCAGCGTAAGTTCGGGAGGCCCGGGCTACGAGCAGTACTTC. It specifies CASSVSSGGPGYEQYF. Looking up the rest from reference TRBV9 and TRBJ2-7 gives the full variable domain: DSGVTQTPKHLITATGQRVTLRCSPRSGDLSVYWYQQSLDQGLQFLIQYYNGEERAKGNILERFSAQQFPDLHSELNLSSLELGDSALYFCASSVSSGGPGYEQYFGPGTRLTVT.

V gene TRBV2 combines with J gene TRBJ1-3, with D maybe TRBD1 (5 bases). The CDR3 length is 16 residues. Germline CDR1 and CDR2: SNHLY and FYNNEI. V was pared by 8 bases and J by 3 bases, with 20 bases between. DNA of the CDR3: TGTGCCAGCTGGGACGGATCCGGAACGTTTGGAAACACCATATATTTT. This encodes CASWDGSGTFGNTIYF. Together with reference TRBV2 and TRBJ1-3, the CDR3 gives the full variable domain: EPEVTQTPSHQVTQMGQEVILRCVPISNHLYFYWYRQILGQKVEFLVSFYNNEISEKSEIFDDQFSVERPDGSNFTLKIRSTKLEDSAMYFCASWDGSGTFGNTIYFGEGSWLTVV.

The J gene is TRBJ2-7, the V gene TRBV7-3; TRBD1 matches at 10 bases. The germline gives CDR1 SGHTA, CDR2 FQGTGA. Losses at the gene ends were 5 bases for V and 2 bases for J; bases not matched to a gene: 3. The CDR3 has 14 amino acids. CDR3 in amino acids: CASSPGQGAYEQYF. CDR3 nucleotides: TGTGCCAGCAGCCCTGGACAGGGGGCCTACGAGCAGTACTTC. Based on the CDR3 plus reference TRBV7-3 and TRBJ2-7, the full variable domain is GAGVSQTPSNKVTEKGKYVELRCDPISGHTALYWYRQSLGQGPEFLIYFQGTGAADDSGLPNDRFFAVRPEGSVSTLKIQRTERGDSAVYLCASSPGQGAYEQYFGPGTRLTVT.

This clone was counted a few times. This chain joins TRBV2 and TRBJ1-2; D is unclear. Per the germline V gene, CDR1 is SNHLY and CDR2 is FYNNEI. The CDR3 length is 11 residues. Trimming took 5 bases from V and 4 from J, leaving 5 bases between them. The CDR3 reads CASSSIYGYTF. In DNA, the CDR3 is TGTGCCAGCAGTTCCATCTATGGCTACACCTTC.

The CDR3 bases are TGCGCCAGCAGCCCCTCGAGCGGTTCCTACAATGAGCAGTTCTTC. It specifies CASSPSSGSYNEQFF. The J gene is TRBJ2-1, the V gene TRBV5-1, with a possible D match to TRBD2 (5 bases). This CDR3 comprises 15 residues. CDR1 is SGHRS, CDR2 YFSETQ, per germline. Trimming removed 4 bases from V and 1 base from J, with 12 bases in between. The variable domain in full, with the rest retrieved from reference TRBV5-1 and TRBJ2-1, is KAGVTQTPRYLIKTRGQQVTLSCSPISGHRSVSWYQQTPGQGLQFLFEYFSETQRNKGNFPGRFSGRQFSNSRSEMNVSTLELGDSALYLCASSPSSGSYNEQFFGPGTRLTVL.

The V call is TRBV4-1, the J call TRBJ1-2, with a tentative D call TRBD1 (5 bases). The CDR3 consists of 14 residues. The V end was cut by 1 base, the J end by 2 bases, with 8 bases between. Looked up from germline, CDR1 is MGHRA and CDR2 is YSYEKL. The CDR3: CASSQGEGNYGYTF. Here the CDR3 DNA reads TGCGCCAGCAGCCAAGGTGAGGGGAACTATGGCTACACCTTC.

The rearrangement joins TRBV5-1 to TRBJ2-7; D not certain. The CDR3 runs 14 residues. The V end was cut by 4 bases, the J end by 6 bases, with 17 bases between. Germline V gene data show CDR1 as SGHRS and CDR2 as YFSETQ. Written as DNA, the CDR3 is TGCGCCAGCAGCCCTCTCGTCGTGGGGTTCGAGCAGTACTTC. Amino acid sequence: CASSPLVVGFEQYF.

This clone occurred once. The rearrangement links TRBV7-3 to TRBJ2-3, with D possibly TRBD1 on 6 matching bases. V was cut by 6 bases and J by 0 bases, with 13 bases left in between. Germline V CDR1 and CDR2: SGHTA, FQGTGA. The CDR3 has 15 amino acids. The CDR3, as DNA: TGTGCCAGCAGTTCTAGGGGGACGAGCACAGATACGCAGTATTTT. Protein sequence: CASSSRGTSTDTQYF.

J is TRBJ2-7 and V is TRBV29-1, with D perhaps TRBD1 (5 bases). V was cut by 4 bases and J by 4 bases, with 11 bases left in between. The germline CDR1 and CDR2 sequences are SQVTM and ANQGSEA. The CDR3 covers 12 residues. The CDR3 protein is CSVGQLAYEQYF. The CDR3 DNA sequence: TGCAGCGTTGGACAGCTTGCTTACGAGCAGTACTTC.